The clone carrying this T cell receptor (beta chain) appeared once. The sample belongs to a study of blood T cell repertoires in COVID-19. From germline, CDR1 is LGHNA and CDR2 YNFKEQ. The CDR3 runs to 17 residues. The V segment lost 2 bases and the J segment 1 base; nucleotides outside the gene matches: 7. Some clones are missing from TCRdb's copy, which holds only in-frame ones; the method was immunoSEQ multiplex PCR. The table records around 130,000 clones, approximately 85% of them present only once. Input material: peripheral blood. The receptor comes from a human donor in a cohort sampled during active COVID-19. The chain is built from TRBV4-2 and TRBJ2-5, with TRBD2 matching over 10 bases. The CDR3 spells CASSQNVAGGLQETQYF. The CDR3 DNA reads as TGTGCCAGCAGCCAAAATGTAGCGGGGGGCCTCCAAGAGACCCAGTACTTC.